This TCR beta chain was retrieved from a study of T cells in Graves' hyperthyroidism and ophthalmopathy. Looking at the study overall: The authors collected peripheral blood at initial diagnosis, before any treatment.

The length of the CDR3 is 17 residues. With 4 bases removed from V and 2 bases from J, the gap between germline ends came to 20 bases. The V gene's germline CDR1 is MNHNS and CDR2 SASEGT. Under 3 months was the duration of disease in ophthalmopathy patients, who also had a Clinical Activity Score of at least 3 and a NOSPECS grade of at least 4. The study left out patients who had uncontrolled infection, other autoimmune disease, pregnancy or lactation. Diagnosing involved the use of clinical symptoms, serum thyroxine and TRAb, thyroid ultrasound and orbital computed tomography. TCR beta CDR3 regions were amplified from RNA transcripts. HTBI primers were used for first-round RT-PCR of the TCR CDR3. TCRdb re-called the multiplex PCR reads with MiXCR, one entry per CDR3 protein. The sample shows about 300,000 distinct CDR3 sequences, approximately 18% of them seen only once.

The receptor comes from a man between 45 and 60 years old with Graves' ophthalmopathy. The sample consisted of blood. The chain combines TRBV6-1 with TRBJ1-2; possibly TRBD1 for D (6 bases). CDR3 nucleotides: TGTGCCAGCAGTGTAAGCCGGGACAAATATGGGAACTATGGCTACACCTTC. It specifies CASSVSRDKYGNYGYTF.